A single T cell receptor (beta chain) is shown here with its context. Its antigen is undetermined. The V segment lost 1 base and the J segment 5 bases; nucleotides outside the gene matches: 6. The CDR3 has 15 amino acids. Germline V gene data show CDR1 as GTSNPN and CDR2 as SVGIG (reference sequence). With a J-beta primer mix and a sample-barcoded 5' primer, a second PCR ran about 7 to 11 cycles. Via MiXCR, TCRdb re-called the 5' RACE reads, giving one row per CDR3 protein. The sample holds about 1.6 million distinct CDR3 sequences, around 36% seen once. This sample was included in a study of blood T cells in healthy people across ages. Study-level points and caveats: Lack of knowledge of donor CMV status possibly confounded expanded clonotype changes.

The chain recombines TRBV30 with TRBJ2-1; TRBD2 aligns across 9 bases. The sequence was obtained from a woman under 40 in good health. Input material: blood. CDR3 in amino acids: CAWSGPSGKNNEQFF. CDR3 DNA: TGTGCCTGGAGTGGCCCTAGCGGGAAGAACAATGAGCAGTTCTTC.